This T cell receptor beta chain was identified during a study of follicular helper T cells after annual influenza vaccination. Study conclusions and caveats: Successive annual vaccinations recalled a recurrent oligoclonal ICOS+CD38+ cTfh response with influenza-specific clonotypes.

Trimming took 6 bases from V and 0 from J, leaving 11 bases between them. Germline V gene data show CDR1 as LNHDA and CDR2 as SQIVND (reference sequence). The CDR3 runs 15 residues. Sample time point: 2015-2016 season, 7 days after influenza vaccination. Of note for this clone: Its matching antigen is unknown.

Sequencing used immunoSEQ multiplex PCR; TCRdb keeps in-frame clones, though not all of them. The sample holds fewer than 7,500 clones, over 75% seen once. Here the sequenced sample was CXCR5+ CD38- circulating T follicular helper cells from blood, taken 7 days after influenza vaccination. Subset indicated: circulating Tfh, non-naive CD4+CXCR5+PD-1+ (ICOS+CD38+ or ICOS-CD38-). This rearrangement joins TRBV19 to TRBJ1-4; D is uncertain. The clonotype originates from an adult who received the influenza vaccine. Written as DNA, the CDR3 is TGTGCCAGTAGCCGGGAAGGGTCAACTAATGAAAAACTGTTTTTT. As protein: CASSREGSTNEKLFF.